This T cell receptor beta chain was sequenced for a study of Ad26.COV2.S vaccination and SARS-CoV-2 variants. Across the whole study: Participant was drawn from the COV1001 Ad26.COV2.S trial arm. Participants got Ad26.COV2.S intramuscularly, once or twice 56 days apart. Study observations and caveats: Substantial breadth in spike-specific CD8+ and CD4+ T cell responses was reportedly seen after vaccination.

A note on this clone: Its specificity is unknown.

Trimming cost V 2 bases and J 2 bases, with 11 bases left between them. The V gene's germline CDR1 is LNHDA and CDR2 SQIVND (reference sequence). The CDR3 sequence is 15 residues long. The treatment was: roughly 19 received Ad26.COV2.S at low or high dose, single or two shots; about 5 received placebo; per-sample allocation not given. Vaccine and placebo recipients were sampled on day 63 after the first injection. TCRdb's table, derived via immunoSEQ multiplex PCR, lists solely in-frame clones and lacks some. This table holds some 340,000 clones, just under 85% found once. V gene TRBV19 combines with J gene TRBJ2-3; D is perhaps TRBD2 (6 bases). This material consisted of peripheral blood, taken in a trial of Ad26.COV2.S vaccine versus placebo. The origin of this receptor is a person aged 18-60 years who received the Ad26.COV2.S COVID-19 vaccine or a placebo. The CDR3 loop is CASSISAGYTDTQYF. The CDR3 region has the DNA TGTGCCAGTAGTATATCTGCGGGGTACACAGATACGCAGTATTTT.